Listed below are T cell receptor beta chains from one sample, sequenced in a study of PD-1 blockade in classical Hodgkin lymphoma. Libraries were prepared by immunoSEQ multiplex PCR; TCRdb keeps only in-frame clonotypes and omits some of them. The sample shows 70,000 to 80,000 clones, around 93% of them seen only once. Material: peripheral blood mononuclear cells (PBMCs), obtained at baseline. The receptors were sampled from a human donor with classical Hodgkin lymphoma. Each CDR3 is given without its conserved first and last residue. Not all rows give a size; the values are once, few, many and, for expanded clones, a class.

clone_size v_call cdr3_aa
. TRBV7-9 ASSLGRDGYT
. TRBV7-2 ASSLVLAESTDTQY
. TRBV5-1 ASSERAGSGQETQY
. TRBV30 AWSSFGTGTVEVDRY
few TRBV5-6 ASSIGRGASPLH
. TRBV6-5 ASSNNEKLF
once TRBV28 ASVGEKLF
. TRBV15 ATSREGLPTDTQY
. TRBV6-5 ASSYSMLAAYEQY
. TRBV5-6 ASSLNSYEQY
few TRBV19 ASSMGGGPPTDTQY
once TRBV5-1 ASSLASGDGNEQF
. TRBV28 ASSKRTGPSGAF
once TRBV30 AWAAAGLLGSPLH
. TRBV7-9 ASGTGLADTDTQY
. TRBV18 ASSLTTGTGVGETQY
. TRBV25-1 ASSLRQGHYGEKLF
. TRBV7-2 ASSWVGVYEQY
. TRBV6-8 ASSGWLRSRKTYG
. TRBV27 ASSLTGRGSSYEQY
. TRBV27 ASSLGTSGRGEQY
. TRBV13 ASSLGMTGAGGNTIY
. TRBV11-2 ASSFWGVLPGIPTDTQY